The rows below give T cell receptor beta chains drawn from one sample of a study of blood T cells in healthy people across ages. One entry per CDR3 protein results from TCRdb running MiXCR on the 5' RACE reads. The sample includes 600,000 to 900,000 distinct CDR3 sequences, 20% to 30% of them seen just once. These data were also filed under a second study, of T cells of mothers and their children.

What was sequenced was blood. The receptors shown here come from a boy between 10 and 17 years old in good health. The CDR3 runs from the conserved cysteine through the conserved F or W. The D gene is left open where the match is weak. The size field is filled for only some rows; it gives once, few, many or a size class.

D,J,size,V,CDR3,DNA
NA,TRBJ2-7,NA,TRBV7-9,CASSRTETYEQYF,TGTGCCAGCAGCCGGACGGAAACCTACGAGCAGTACTTC
TRBD2,TRBJ2-2,NA,TRBV28,CASILAGANTGELFF,TGTGCCAGCATCCTAGCGGGCGCGAACACCGGGGAGCTGTTTTTT
NA,TRBJ2-7,NA,TRBV29-1,CSVEVVIGYEQYF,TGCAGCGTTGAAGTTGTCATTGGATACGAGCAGTACTTC
TRBD1,TRBJ2-1,NA,TRBV20-1,CSARLPGQGTSEQFF,TGCAGTGCGAGATTACCGGGACAGGGGACCAGTGAGCAGTTCTTC
NA,TRBJ2-3,NA,TRBV20-1,CSARDPRSDTQYF,TGCAGTGCTAGAGATCCCCGTAGTGATACGCAGTATTTT
NA,TRBJ1-2,NA,TRBV6-5,CASSPTEPYGYTF,TGTGCCAGCAGCCCGACAGAACCCTATGGCTACACCTTC
TRBD2,TRBJ2-1,NA,TRBV6-6,CASSFPAGGTYNEQFF,TGTGCCAGCAGTTTCCCAGCGGGGGGCACTTACAATGAGCAGTTCTTC
TRBD1,TRBJ1-1,few,TRBV29-1,CSVVARGHTEAFF,TGCAGCGTTGTTGCCAGGGGGCACACTGAAGCTTTCTTT
NA,TRBJ1-1,NA,TRBV27,CASSSLQGSNEMNTEAFF,TGTGCCAGCAGTTCCTTACAGGGATCTAACGAGATGAACACTGAAGCTTTCTTT
TRBD2,TRBJ2-5,NA,TRBV27,CASNKRSPGTSGHATQYF,TGTGCCAGCAACAAACGATCCCCCGGGACTAGCGGACACGCGACCCAGTACTTC
TRBD1,TRBJ1-2,few,TRBV9,CASSAIRGDYGYTF,TGTGCCAGCAGCGCCATCAGGGGGGACTATGGCTACACCTTC
TRBD1,TRBJ1-1,NA,TRBV3-1,CASSQEDRGTEAFF,TGTGCCAGCAGCCAAGAGGACAGGGGCACTGAAGCTTTCTTT
NA,TRBJ1-4,NA,TRBV11-2,CASSNAGEKLFF,TGTGCCAGCAGCAATGCGGGGGAAAAACTGTTTTTT
NA,TRBJ2-5,NA,TRBV10-3,CAIRNTTWYQETQYF,TGTGCCATCAGGAACACGACCTGGTACCAAGAGACCCAGTACTTC
NA,TRBJ2-5,NA,TRBV28,CASSLEGGAQETQYF,TGTGCCAGCAGTTTGGAAGGAGGGGCCCAAGAGACCCAGTACTTC
NA,TRBJ1-1,NA,TRBV7-9,CASSSPVGVVITEAFF,TGTGCCAGCAGCTCCCCCGTCGGGGTGGTTATCACTGAAGCTTTCTTT
NA,TRBJ2-2,many,TRBV5-1,CASSLSAWTGELFF,TGCGCCAGCAGCTTATCGGCTTGGACCGGGGAGCTGTTTTTT
NA,TRBJ1-5,few,TRBV6-1,CASTRYQGPQHF,TGTGCCAGCACGAGGTACCAGGGACCCCAGCATTTT